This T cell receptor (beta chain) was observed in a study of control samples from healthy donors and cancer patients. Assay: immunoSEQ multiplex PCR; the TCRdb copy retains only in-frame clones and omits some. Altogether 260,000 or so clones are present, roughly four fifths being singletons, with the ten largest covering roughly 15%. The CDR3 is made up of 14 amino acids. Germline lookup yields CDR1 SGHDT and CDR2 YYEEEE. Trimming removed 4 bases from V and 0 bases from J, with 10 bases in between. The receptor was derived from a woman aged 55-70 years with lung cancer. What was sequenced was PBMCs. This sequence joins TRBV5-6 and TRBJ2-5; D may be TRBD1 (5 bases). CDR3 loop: CASSPTVYQETQYF. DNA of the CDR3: TGTGCCAGCAGCCCGACAGTGTACCAAGAGACCCAGTACTTC.